The T cell receptor beta chain under discussion was sequenced for a study of T cell responses to AZD1222 COVID-19 vaccine. Findings and limits, study-wide: White British ancestry dominated among donors, who included more females, and clonal diversity was possibly underestimated.

The protocol was immunoSEQ multiplex PCR, while the TCRdb copy is restricted to in-frame clones and leaves out a portion. This table has 150,000 to 200,000 clones, around 92% appearing once. This CDR3 has 11 amino acids. Between the trimmed V and J ends, which lost 3 bases and 10 bases, there was a span of 7 bases. From germline, CDR1 is MDHEN and CDR2 SYDVKM. Regarding this clone: Its antigen is as yet unknown.

The V call is TRBV28, the J call TRBJ1-5; D uncertain. This receptor was identified in an adult who received the AZD1222 COVID-19 vaccine. Sequencing was performed on peripheral blood, taken 28 days after the second AZD1222 dose. CDR3 bases: TGTGCCAGCAGTTTGCGAGGCCCCCAGCATTTT. Its protein is CASSLRGPQHF. The variable domain in full, completed from reference TRBV28 and TRBJ1-5, reads DVKVTQSSRYLVKRTGEKVFLECVQDMDHENMFWYRQDPGLGLRLIYFSYDVKMKEKGDIPEGYSVSREKKERFSLILESASTNQTSMYLCASSLRGPQHFGDGTRLSIL.